This T cell receptor beta chain came from a study of radiation and T cells in renal cell carcinoma (dated by TCRdb to about 2020). Describing the broader study: In total, approximately 54 samples, comprising around 26 tumors and about 27 peripheral blood samples, were subjected to TCR beta sequencing. The final blood draw took place at 4 weeks after radiation, the same time as nephrectomy. Across all 50 or so samples, several million unique CDR3 nucleotide sequences, encoding 2,658,974 unique CDR3 amino acid sequences, were identified. Study-wide conclusions, independent of this receptor: The single-armed trial design could not address effects of radiation dose or scheduling on the TCR repertoire. Dynamics of the blood repertoire were not tracked past 4 weeks after treatment. In blood, the top tumor clonotypes increased between baseline and 2 weeks post-radiation and then shrank by 4 weeks, which suggests that tumor-resident clones expanded only transiently. Because pretreatment tumor biopsies were not available, the study could not determine whether clonotypes were already present within the tumor at baseline.

On this clone: What this receptor recognizes is not known. Within one base of it there is no much larger clone, and no base qualities were kept.

V is pruned by 3 bases and J by 0 bases, leaving 2 bases of the junction without a gene match. The germline V gene provides CDR1 SGHRS and CDR2 YFSETQ. The CDR3 measures 15 amino acids from cysteine to phenylalanine. The read is trimmed to its CDR3 DNA, 45 bases read in frame from base 1. TCR beta libraries were generated from genomic DNA with the immunoSEQ kit, following the manufacturer's recommendations. Library preparation used a first multiplex PCR with proprietary primers, then a second PCR adding unique barcodes, with bead cleanups after each round. Each sample batch included a kit-provided positive control reaction and a negative control reaction. The final libraries were assessed on an Agilent 4200 TapeStation D1000 ScreenTape, pooled by volume, and quantified by qPCR. Sequencing ran on an Illumina NextSeq500 with a MidOutput 150-cycle cartridge, using 156 Read1 and 15 Index1 cycles with kit custom primers. The pooled library was loaded at around 0.93 pM with around 20% PhiX control spiked in. Regarding the original processing steps: Vendor-processed data were analyzed in R, with a clonotype defined as all T cells sharing the same CDR3 nucleotide sequence. For clone abundance analyses, frequencies were normalized to the 10,000 most abundant clones in each sample. Public T cell clones, averaging fewer than five per sample, were removed before analysis. Tumor-enriched clonotypes and baseline blood-enriched clonotypes were defined as those with an abundance difference of at least 32-fold between compartments. A beta-binomial differential abundance model was applied to find clonotypes that expanded or contracted between blood time points. Similarity between tumor and blood repertoires was quantified using the Baroni-Urbani and Buser coefficient, and groups were compared with two-tailed Wilcoxon tests in R. TCRdb mirrors the immuneACCESS table, restricted to in-frame sequences. Some clones are absent from its copies; in checked studies, under half trace to an unresolved V gene, and the reason for the others is unknown. V, J and clone size were drawn from that table, and D and trimming were deduced from the DNA. Across this sample there are 40,000 to 45,000 clones, with 70% to 85% seen only once. In total, the top ten clones hold around a quarter of the sample.

The time point label for this specimen denotes: blood 4 weeks post-SBRT, at nephrectomy. According to the study, the label for this sample's treatment or condition signals: 15 Gy SBRT to primary tumor, nephrectomy 4 weeks later. The samples were obtained from a clinical trial, where primary renal cell carcinomas were treated with 15 Gy stereotactic body radiation therapy and then removed by nephrectomy 4 weeks afterward. Serial peripheral blood from radiation-treated patients was sampled at baseline, 2 weeks and 4 weeks after SBRT to track tumor-enriched clonotypes. All patients had renal cell carcinoma with clear cell pathology. The QIAamp DNA Blood Mini Kit (Qiagen) was used to prepare genomic DNA for TCR sequencing. The analyses included only samples that passed all quality control checks.

This chain joins TRBV5-1 to TRBJ2-2, with 7 bases matching TRBD1. The receptor was derived from a woman aged 70 to 79 with renal cell carcinoma. The sequences come from blood, collected from a patient whose treatment included radiotherapy and nephrectomy. This receptor has the CDR3 CASSYGTANTGELFF. The DNA sequence is as follows: TGCGCCAGCAGCTACGGGACAGCGAACACCGGGGAGCTGTTTTTT. With all but the CDR3 taken from the reference TRBV5-1 and TRBJ2-2 genes, the full variable domain is: KAGVTQTPRYLIKTRGQQVTLSCSPISGHRSVSWYQQTPGQGLQFLFEYFSETQRNKGNFPGRFSGRQFSNSRSEMNVSTLELGDSALYLCASSYGTANTGELFFGEGSRLTVL.